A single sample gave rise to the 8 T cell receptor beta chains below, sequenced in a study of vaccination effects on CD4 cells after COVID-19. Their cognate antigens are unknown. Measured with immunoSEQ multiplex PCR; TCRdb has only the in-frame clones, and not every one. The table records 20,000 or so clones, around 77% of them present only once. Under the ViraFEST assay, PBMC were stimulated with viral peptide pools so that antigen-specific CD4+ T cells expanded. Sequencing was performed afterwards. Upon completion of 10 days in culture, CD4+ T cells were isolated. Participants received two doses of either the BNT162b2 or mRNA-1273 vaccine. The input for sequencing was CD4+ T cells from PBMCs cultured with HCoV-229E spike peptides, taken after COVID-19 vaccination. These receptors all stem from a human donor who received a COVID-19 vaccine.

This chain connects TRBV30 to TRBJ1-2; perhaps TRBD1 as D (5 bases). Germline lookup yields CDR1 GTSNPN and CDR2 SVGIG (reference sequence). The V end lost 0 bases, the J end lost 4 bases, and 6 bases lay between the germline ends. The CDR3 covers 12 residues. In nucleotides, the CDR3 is TGTGCCTGGAGTGTAGGGGTCTATGGCTACACCTTC. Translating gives CAWSVGVYGYTF. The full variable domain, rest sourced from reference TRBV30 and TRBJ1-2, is SQTIHQWPATLVQPVGSPLSLECTVEGTSNPNLYWYRQAAGRGLQLLFYSVGIGQISSEVPQNLSASRPQDRQFILSSKKLLLSDSGFYLCAWSVGVYGYTFGSGTRLTVV.

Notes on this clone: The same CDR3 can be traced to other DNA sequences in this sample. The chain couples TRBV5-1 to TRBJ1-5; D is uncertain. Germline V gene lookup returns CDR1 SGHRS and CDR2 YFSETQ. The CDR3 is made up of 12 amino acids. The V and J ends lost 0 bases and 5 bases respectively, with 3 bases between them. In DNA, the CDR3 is TGCGCCAGCAGCTTGGTTGATCAGCCCCAGCATTTT. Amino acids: CASSLVDQPQHF.

CDR3 in DNA: TGTGCCAGCAGTTACTTGGCCTCTGGGGCCAACGTCCTGACTTTC. Its translation is CASSYLASGANVLTF. The chain joins TRBV6-2 or TRBV6-3 to TRBJ2-6; D gene unclear. CDR1 is MNHEY and CDR2 is SVGEGT in the germline V gene. This CDR3 spans 15 amino acids. Trimming took off 1 base at V and 0 bases at J, with 4 bases between the two ends.

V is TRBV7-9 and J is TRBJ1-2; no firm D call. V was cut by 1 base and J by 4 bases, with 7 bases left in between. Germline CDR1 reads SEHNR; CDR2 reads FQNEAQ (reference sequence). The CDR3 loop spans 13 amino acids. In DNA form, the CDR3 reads TGTGCCAGCAGCTTAGAACAGCTCTATGGCTACACCTTC. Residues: CASSLEQLYGYTF.

The CDR3: CASSFDRQNYGYTF. The CDR3 nucleotides are TGTGCCAGCAGCTTCGACAGGCAGAACTATGGCTACACCTTC. This chain links TRBV7-2 with TRBJ1-2; D perhaps matches TRBD1 (6 bases). CDR1 and CDR2 (germline): SGHTA, FQGNSA. The CDR3 loop spans 14 amino acids. V lost 3 bases and J 2 bases, leaving 10 bases between the germline ends.

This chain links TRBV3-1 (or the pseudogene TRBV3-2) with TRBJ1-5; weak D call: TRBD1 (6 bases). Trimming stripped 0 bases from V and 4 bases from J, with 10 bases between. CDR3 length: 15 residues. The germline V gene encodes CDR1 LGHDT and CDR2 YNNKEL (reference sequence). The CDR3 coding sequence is TGTGCCAGCAGCCAAGATGGACAGAATAATCAGCCCCAGCATTTT. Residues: CASSQDGQNNQPQHF.

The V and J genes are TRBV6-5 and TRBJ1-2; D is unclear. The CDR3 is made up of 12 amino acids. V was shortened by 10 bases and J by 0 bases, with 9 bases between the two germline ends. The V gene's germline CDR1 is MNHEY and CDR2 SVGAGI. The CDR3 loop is CATARANYGYTF. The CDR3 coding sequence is TGTGCCACTGCAAGAGCTAACTATGGCTACACCTTC.

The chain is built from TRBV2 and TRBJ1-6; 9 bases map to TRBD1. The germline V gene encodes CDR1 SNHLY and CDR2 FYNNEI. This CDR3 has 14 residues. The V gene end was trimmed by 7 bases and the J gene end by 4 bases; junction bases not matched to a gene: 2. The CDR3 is CASIQGAYNSPLHF. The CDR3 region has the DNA TGTGCCAGCATACAGGGGGCGTATAATTCACCCCTCCACTTT. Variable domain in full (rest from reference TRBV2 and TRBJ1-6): EPEVTQTPSHQVTQMGQEVILRCVPISNHLYFYWYRQILGQKVEFLVSFYNNEISEKSEIFDDQFSVERPDGSNFTLKIRSTKLEDSAMYFCASIQGAYNSPLHFGNGTRLTVT.